This section outlines one T cell receptor beta chain sequence together with its context. The source of the sample is a study of blood T cell repertoires in COVID-19. This CDR3 region has 13 residues. Germline assignment: CDR1 KGHDR and CDR2 SFDVKD. The V and J ends lost 3 bases and 3 bases respectively, with 5 bases between them. Profiled with immunoSEQ multiplex PCR; TCRdb holds only in-frame clones, not every one. This repertoire shows roughly 280,000 clones, over 80% found once; its top ten account for over 4%. V usage is TRBV24-1 and J usage is TRBJ2-1; D uncertain. The specimen was PBMCs or T cells enriched from blood (not recorded which). The receptor comes from a young woman with acute COVID-19. CDR3 coding DNA: TGTGCCACCAGTGATGTCAACTACAATGAGCAGTTCTTC. Its protein product is CATSDVNYNEQFF.